This T cell receptor (beta chain) was sequenced in a study of T cells after yellow fever vaccination. Broader study findings: Subsequent to the booster, the majority of primary-vaccination clones reappeared (around 96% CD4, about 90% CD8). Secondary responses were weaker yet peaked faster, day 5 versus 15.

V was trimmed by 5 bases and J by 3 bases, leaving 17 bases between them. The CDR3 length is 15 residues. CDR1 is SGHAT and CDR2 is FQDESV in the germline V gene (reference sequence). Universal primer sites and UMIs were introduced during 5'RACE template-switching synthesis of TCR cDNA. TCRdb recomputed calls from the 5' RACE reads with MiXCR, one row per CDR3 protein. The sample consists of a few hundred thousand distinct CDR3 sequences, roughly a sixth of them appearing once. As for this clonotype: Its specificity is not known.

V and J are TRBV11-1 and TRBJ2-7; no clear D gene. Sample: PBMCs, taken about 5 days after the first yellow fever vaccination. The origin of this receptor is a man younger than 30 who received the YFV17D yellow fever vaccine. CDR3 loop: CASSRQAGPLYEQYF. The CDR3 DNA reads TGTGCCAGCAGCAGACAAGCTGGGCCTCTCTACGAGCAGTACTTC.